One and the same sample provided the 17 T cell receptor beta chains below, sequenced in a study of Ad26.COV2.S vaccination and SARS-CoV-2 variants. The treatment is: approximately 18 received Ad26.COV2.S at low or high dose, single or two shots; several received placebo; per-sample allocation not given. Sampling happened 63 days after the first vaccine or placebo injection. This table comes from immunoSEQ multiplex PCR, and its TCRdb copy is limited to in-frame clones, with some not included. This table holds more than 300,000 clones, about 88% found once. The sequencing used peripheral blood, collected in a trial of Ad26.COV2.S vaccine versus placebo. These receptors all come from a person between 18 and 60 years old who received the Ad26.COV2.S COVID-19 vaccine or a placebo.

The rearrangement uses TRBV7-3 and TRBJ2-3, with 8 bases identical to TRBD2. The germline gives CDR1 SGHTA, CDR2 FQGTGA. The CDR3 has 15 amino acids. The ends lost 5 bases at V and 3 bases at J; junction bases unmatched: 7. The CDR3 here is CASSPGGLATDTQYF. CDR3 coding DNA: TGTGCCAGCAGCCCCGGAGGACTAGCAACAGATACGCAGTATTTT.

This chain links TRBV6-4 with TRBJ2-1; D is ambiguous. Germline values: CDR1 MRHNA, CDR2 SNTAGT. The CDR3 sequence is 16 residues long. V gave up 2 bases and J gave up 2 bases, with 13 bases separating them. The CDR3 region has the DNA TGTGCCAGCAGTGACGATAGATTCCCCCCCTACAATGAGCAGTTCTTC. Encoded protein: CASSDDRFPPYNEQFF.

The rearrangement links TRBV2 to TRBJ1-3, with a possible D match to TRBD1 (5 bases). V lost 9 bases and J lost 8, with 14 bases in between. This CDR3 is 12 amino acids long. Looked up from germline, CDR1 is SNHLY and CDR2 is FYNNEI. CDR3 nucleotide sequence: TGTGCCAGTGAGGGGATATGGGACACCATATATTTT. This codes for CASEGIWDTIYF.

V is TRBV18 and J is TRBJ2-6, with 11 bases matching TRBD1. The V gene's germline CDR1 is KGHSH and CDR2 LQKENI. After removal of 3 bases from V and 9 bases from J, the junction contained 7 bases not matched to a gene. The CDR3 runs to 16 residues. This chain's CDR3 is CASSPPGTGGYNVLTF. CDR3 coding DNA: TGTGCCAGCTCACCTCCCGGGACAGGGGGTTACAACGTCCTGACTTTC.

This chain links TRBV25-1 with TRBJ1-1; D gene uncertain. The CDR3 is 13 amino acids. Between the trimmed V and J ends, which lost 3 bases and 1 base, there was a span of 6 bases. Looked up from germline, CDR1 is MGHDK and CDR2 is SYGVNS. The CDR3 spells CASSDDANTEAFF. CDR3 coding DNA: TGTGCCAGCAGTGATGACGCGAACACTGAAGCTTTCTTT. Filled out from reference TRBV25-1 and TRBJ1-1, the complete variable domain reads EADIYQTPRYLVIGTGKKITLECSQTMGHDKMYWYQQDPGMELHLIHYSYGVNSTEKGDLSSESTVSRIRTEHFPLTLESARPSHTSQYLCASSDDANTEAFFGQGTRLTVV.

The chain employs TRBV2 and TRBJ2-2; perhaps TRBD2 as D (6 bases). CDR3 length equals 15 residues. V was clipped by 4 bases and J by 1 base, with 10 bases between them. The germline V gene has CDR1 SNHLY and CDR2 FYNNEI. CDR3 in amino acids: CASSAGGMNTGELFF. CDR3 nucleotide sequence: TGTGCCAGCAGTGCAGGAGGGATGAACACCGGGGAGCTGTTTTTT.

The table lists this clone with a count of one. This sequence joins TRBV5-6 and TRBJ2-1, with D perhaps matching TRBD2 (5 bases). The V and J ends lost 6 bases and 9 bases respectively, with 16 bases between them. The germline gives CDR1 SGHDT, CDR2 YYEEEE. The CDR3 extends over 13 amino acids. The CDR3 reads CASTRGFSSEQFF. The CDR3 region has the DNA TGTGCCAGCACCCGGGGTTTTAGTTCTGAGCAGTTCTTC.

Only a few counts were recorded for this clone. This chain connects TRBV7-9 to TRBJ1-1, with D possibly TRBD1 on 5 matching bases. This CDR3 region has 13 residues. V gave up 6 bases and J gave up 1 base, with 9 bases separating them. Germline CDR1 SEHNR, CDR2 FQNEAQ (reference sequence). CDR3 DNA: TGTGCCAGCAGTTGGGGCGAGAACACTGAAGCTTTCTTT. Amino acid sequence: CASSWGENTEAFF.

The V and J genes are TRBV19 and TRBJ1-5; weak D call: TRBD1 (6 bases). The germline V gene has CDR1 LNHDA and CDR2 SQIVND (reference sequence). V gave up 7 bases and J gave up 4 bases, with 17 bases separating them. The CDR3 is 15 residues long. CDR3 in amino acids: CASNVQGRMNQPQHF. In DNA, the CDR3 is TGTGCCAGTAACGTACAGGGTCGGATGAATCAGCCCCAGCATTTT.

To note about this clone: Within the sample, other DNA sequences also encode this same CDR3. The DNA of the CDR3 is TGTGCCTGGAGTTTGCGGGGTGAAGCTTTCTTT. Its protein is CAWSLRGEAFF. This chain uses TRBV30 with TRBJ1-1; D gene uncertain. Trimming shortened V by 2 bases and J by 7 bases, and 8 bases separated the two germline ends. The length of the CDR3 is 11 residues. Germline loops: CDR1 GTSNPN, CDR2 SVGIG (reference sequence).

The V and J genes are TRBV27 and TRBJ1-5; 9 nucleotides match TRBD1. CDR3 length: 14 residues. The V gene end was trimmed by 5 bases and the J gene end by 10 bases; junction bases not matched to a gene: 9. Germline V CDR1 and CDR2: MNHEY, SMNVEV (reference sequence). In nucleotides, the CDR3 is TGTGCCAGCAGTCCGGACAGGGGTGGAGGCCCCCAGCATTTT. Encoded protein: CASSPDRGGGPQHF.

This chain joins TRBV6-2 or TRBV6-3 and TRBJ1-5; no reliable D call. Trimming cost V 4 bases and J 7 bases, with 17 bases left between them. CDR3 length: 15 residues. The germline V gene has CDR1 MNHEY and CDR2 SVGEGT. The CDR3 region has the DNA TGTGCCAGCAGTTCTTACGGACCCCAAACACAGCCCCAGCATTTT. Encoded protein: CASSSYGPQTQPQHF.

This clone was counted once. The chain has TRBV27 and TRBJ2-7; D is ambiguous. CDR1 MNHEY and CDR2 SMNVEV come from the germline V gene (reference sequence). Deletions cut 7 bases from V and 2 bases from J, with 12 bases between. CDR3 length: 13 residues. The CDR3 here is CASNSPHTYEQYF. DNA for the CDR3: TGTGCCAGCAATTCCCCCCATACCTACGAGCAGTACTTC.

This clone was recorded once. J is TRBJ1-1 and V is TRBV4-3; D perhaps matches TRBD1 (5 bases). Germline values: CDR1 LGHNA, CDR2 YSLEER. V lost 4 bases and J lost 0, with 9 bases in between. The CDR3 is 14 amino acids. The CDR3 reads CASSRGRMNTEAFF. CDR3 DNA sequence: TGCGCCAGCAGCCGGGGACGCATGAACACTGAAGCTTTCTTT.

V is TRBV29-1 and J is TRBJ1-2; a possible D gene is TRBD1 (6 bases). The CDR3 is 14 residues long. Per germline, CDR1 SQVTM and CDR2 ANQGSEA. The V and J ends lost 7 bases and 8 bases respectively, with 23 bases between them. CDR3: CSGKLDRRDLGYTF. The CDR3 coding sequence is TGCAGCGGTAAACTTGACAGGCGAGACTTAGGCTACACCTTC.

The chain couples TRBV5-8 to TRBJ1-2; 9 nucleotides align to TRBD1. V was pared by 0 bases and J by 7 bases, with 4 bases of the junction left unmatched. This CDR3 is 14 amino acids long. Germline CDR1 and CDR2: SGHTS and YDEGEE. The CDR3 protein is CASSLGDRVFGYTF. The CDR3, as DNA: TGTGCCAGCAGCTTGGGGGACAGGGTGTTTGGCTACACCTTC.

V gene TRBV5-3 combines with J gene TRBJ1-2; tentative D call: TRBD1 (6 bases). TRBV5-3 is filed as an ORF, its function uncertain. The CDR3 sequence is 13 residues long. V lost 4 bases and J lost 2, with 9 bases in between. CDR3 coding DNA: TGTGCCAGAAGCCCGACAGGCAACTATGGCTACACCTTC. Its protein is CARSPTGNYGYTF.